This T cell receptor (beta chain) was recovered during a study of blood T cells in healthy people across ages. Looking at the study overall: Roughly one uniquely barcoded beta molecule per two T cells was captured.

Primed by a sample-barcoded 5' primer and a J-beta primer mix, a second PCR proceeded for 7 to 11 cycles. With 12 random nucleotides, a template-switch adaptor tagged each individual cDNA molecule. MiXCR was run by TCRdb on the 5' RACE reads, yielding one entry per CDR3 protein. The sample contains approximately 880,000 distinct CDR3 sequences, around 49% of which appear only once. Remarks on this clonotype: Its antigen is unknown.

The CDR3 totals 17 residues. Per the germline V gene, CDR1 is MGHRA and CDR2 is YSYEKL. V shed 3 bases and J 1 base; nucleotides not matched to a gene: 11. Study-level results: Unsorted PBMC input precluded a conclusive naive versus antigen-experienced comparison. Among long-lived donors, naive CD4+ cells were more numerous and diversity higher than in aged donors.

Sequenced sample: blood. This chain uses TRBV4-1 with TRBJ2-5; 7 bases are shared with TRBD1. This sequence originates from a man aged 25 to 40 in good health. In DNA, the CDR3 is TGCGCCAGCAGCCAGACCCCGGGACAGCCTTCCCAAGAGACCCAGTACTTC. Its protein product is CASSQTPGQPSQETQYF.